This entry concerns a single T cell receptor (beta chain). Its antigen is unidentified. The CDR3 runs to 17 residues. V lost 5 bases and J lost 7; bases outside the gene matches: 8. Per the germline V gene, CDR1 is SGHVS and CDR2 is FQNEAQ. The donors were part of the validation cohort, which consisted of more than 90 subjects and was separate from the first cohort of under 850 subjects. The table came from immunoSEQ multiplex PCR; TCRdb's copy has only in-frame clones and leaves some out. The table shows roughly 300,000 clones, with roughly 89% occurring only once. These data originate in a study of cytomegalovirus exposure and HLA in healthy donors. Study results and caveats: In vitro confirmation showed three CMV-associated chains to be CMV antigen specific. Many donors carried some public TCRs, although rarity characterized most TCR sequences.

J is TRBJ2-2 and V is TRBV7-8, with 15 bases lining up with TRBD2. The TCR comes from a woman aged 18-35 years in good health and CMV-seronegative. The sequenced material came from PBMCs. The CDR3 bases are TGTGCCAGCAGCCCCGGACTAGCGGGAGGGCTGGGCGGGGAGCTGTTTTTT. Protein: CASSPGLAGGLGGELFF.